The 14 T cell receptor beta chains below come from one sample, sequenced in a study of blood T cell repertoires in COVID-19. Sequencing used immunoSEQ multiplex PCR; TCRdb keeps in-frame clones, though not all of them. The sample carries about 310,000 clones, roughly 90% recorded once. The sample was PBMCs or T cells enriched from blood (not recorded which). The receptor source for this set is a woman under 40 who had recovered from COVID-19.

CDR3 protein: CASSWGTGGMSPRGELFF. In DNA, the CDR3 is TGTGCCAGCAGCTGGGGGACAGGGGGCATGTCCCCGCGGGGGGAGCTGTTTTTT. This chain connects TRBV7-6 to TRBJ2-2; TRBD1 aligns across 12 bases. CDR3 length equals 18 residues. Germline-derived CDR1 and CDR2 are SGHVS and FNYEAQ. The trim removed 4 bases at V and 8 bases at J, leaving 14 bases unmatched.

This clone was picked up one time. CDR3 sequence: CASSQDVVAGGLGNTGELFF. In DNA, the CDR3 is TGTGCCAGCAGCCAAGATGTGGTAGCGGGAGGGCTAGGGAACACCGGGGAGCTGTTTTTT. The rearrangement uses TRBV4-2 and TRBJ2-2; the match to TRBD2 covers 11 bases. Trimming took 0 bases from V and 1 from J; bases not matched to a gene: 10. There are 20 residues in the CDR3. Per germline, CDR1 LGHNA and CDR2 YNFKEQ.

This clone was counted a single time. In DNA form, the CDR3 reads TGCGCCAGCAGCCCTAGCGGGGGTGTGGATGAGCAGTTCTTC. Translated: CASSPSGGVDEQFF. The chain couples TRBV4-3 to TRBJ2-1; TRBD2 aligns across 10 bases. V lost 4 bases and J lost 8; bases outside the gene matches: 5. The CDR3 runs 14 residues. Per germline, CDR1 LGHNA and CDR2 YSLEER.

This chain joins TRBV27 and TRBJ2-7, with 9 bases matching TRBD2. CDR1 MNHEY and CDR2 SMNVEV come from the germline V gene (reference sequence). V gave up 0 bases and J gave up 2 bases; unmatched junction bases: 5. The CDR3 runs 16 residues. The CDR3 DNA follows: TGTGCCAGCAGTTTATCAGCTAGCGGGAACACCTACGAGCAGTACTTC. Its translation is CASSLSASGNTYEQYF.

The rearrangement links TRBV3-1 (or the pseudogene TRBV3-2) to TRBJ1-5, with unresolved D. The CDR3 sequence is 17 residues long. Germline V gene data show CDR1 as LGHDT and CDR2 as YNNKEL (reference sequence). V lost 2 bases, J lost 3 bases, and 17 bases lay in between. DNA for the CDR3: TGTGCCAGCAGCCAATATCGGGATAGTTCCCCCAATCAGCCCCAGCATTTT. Protein sequence: CASSQYRDSSPNQPQHF.

The chain combines TRBV7-2 with TRBJ2-3, with a weak D call TRBD1 (6 bases). CDR1 is SGHTA, CDR2 FQGNSA, per germline. This CDR3 spans 13 amino acids. Trimming left V 3 bases short and J 5 bases short, with 9 bases between. The CDR3 is CASSFQGGDTQYF. The CDR3 DNA is TGTGCCAGCAGCTTTCAAGGGGGAGATACGCAGTATTTT.

This chain joins TRBV24-1 and TRBJ2-1; 7 bases match TRBD2. Looked up from germline, CDR1 is KGHDR and CDR2 is SFDVKD. The V and J ends lost 1 base and 4 bases, in that order; junction bases with no gene match: 6. There are 16 residues in the CDR3. DNA of the CDR3: TGTGCCACCAGTGATTTAGGCGGGAGCATGTACAATGAGCAGTTCTTC. This encodes CATSDLGGSMYNEQFF.

The chain links TRBV5-1 to TRBJ1-1, with a possible D match to TRBD1 (6 bases). From germline, CDR1 is SGHRS and CDR2 YFSETQ. This CDR3 spans 16 amino acids. V dropped 4 bases and J dropped 5 bases, with 21 bases sitting between them. The CDR3 nucleotides are TGCGCCAGCAGCGAGAAACAGGGCCTTGATTTGACTGAAGCTTTCTTT. This encodes CASSEKQGLDLTEAFF.

In this sample, this clone turned up once. V and J are TRBV30 and TRBJ1-1; D is undetermined. Trimming pared 0 bases from V and 0 bases from J, leaving 5 bases between. From germline, CDR1 is GTSNPN and CDR2 SVGIG (reference sequence). CDR3 size: 13 residues. The CDR3 spells CAWSVGMNTEAFF. CDR3 DNA: TGTGCCTGGAGTGTCGGGATGAACACTGAAGCTTTCTTT. Combining the CDR3 with reference TRBV30 and TRBJ1-1 gives the whole variable domain SQTIHQWPATLVQPVGSPLSLECTVEGTSNPNLYWYRQAAGRGLQLLFYSVGIGQISSEVPQNLSASRPQDRQFILSSKKLLLSDSGFYLCAWSVGMNTEAFFGQGTRLTVV.

The chain combines TRBV11-2 with TRBJ2-7; D is possibly TRBD2 (5 bases). This CDR3 contains 16 residues. Germline V gene data show CDR1 as SGHAT and CDR2 as FQNNGV. V lost 5 bases, J lost 2 bases, and 19 bases lay in between. In DNA, the CDR3 is TGTGCCAGCAGCCCAGTTAGCCGTCGGGGAACCTACGAGCAGTACTTC. It translates to CASSPVSRRGTYEQYF. The full variable domain, its missing parts supplied by reference TRBV11-2 and TRBJ2-7, is EAGVAQSPRYKIIEKRQSVAFWCNPISGHATLYWYQQILGQGPKLLIQFQNNGVVDDSQLPKDRFSAERLKGVDSTLKIQPAKLEDSAVYLCASSPVSRRGTYEQYFGPGTRLTVT.

The V and J genes are TRBV16 and TRBJ1-4; 7 bases fit TRBD1. Germline V CDR1 and CDR2: KGHSY, FQNENV. Trimming took 4 bases from V and 4 from J; bases not matched to a gene: 12. The CDR3 length is 17 residues. The CDR3 is CASSPQWQQGLNEKLFF. The CDR3 DNA reads as TGTGCCAGCAGCCCTCAATGGCAACAGGGGCTTAATGAAAAACTGTTTTTT.

This chain links TRBV5-6 with TRBJ1-2; D gene ambiguous. Trimming left V 0 bases short and J 5 bases short, with 8 bases between. Germline loops: CDR1 SGHDT, CDR2 YYEEEE. The CDR3 sequence is 13 residues long. The chain's CDR3 is CASSLGLEYGYTF. CDR3 coding DNA: TGTGCCAGCAGCTTGGGTCTGGAGTATGGCTACACCTTC. Full variable domain (remainder filled in from reference TRBV5-6 and TRBJ1-2): DAGVTQSPTHLIKTRGQQVTLRCSPKSGHDTVSWYQQALGQGPQFIFQYYEEEERQRGNFPDRFSGHQFPNYSSELNVNALLLGDSALYLCASSLGLEYGYTFGSGTRLTVV.

The sample holds one count of this clone. The chain couples TRBV1 to TRBJ2-7; the table's D call, TRBD2, has no DNA check behind it. TRBV1 is an annotated pseudogene. The CDR3 sequence is 15 residues long. The CDR3 here is CTSSHRLAGLYEQYF. The CDR3 DNA follows: TGCACCAGCAGCCACCGGCTAGCGGGACTCTACGAGCAGTACTTC.

The chain recombines TRBV21-1 with TRBJ2-5; the table's D call, TRBD2, has no DNA check behind it. TRBV21-1 is described as a pseudogene. The CDR3 runs 15 residues. The DNA of the CDR3 is TGTGCCAGCAGCCCAGAGGCCGGGGGAAGAGAGACCCAGTACTTC. It encodes CASSPEAGGRETQYF.